This TCR beta chain is from a study of cytomegalovirus exposure and HLA in healthy donors. Study observations and caveats: Rarity held for most TCR sequences, but there were some public TCRs that occurred in many donors. Three chains linked to CMV were shown in vitro to be specific for CMV antigens.

With respect to this clone: Its target is unknown.

The CDR3 covers 15 residues. V was clipped by 5 bases and J by 8 bases; unmatched bases: 11. Germline V gene lookup returns CDR1 SGHVS and CDR2 FNYEAQ. Profiling relied on immunoSEQ multiplex PCR, and the TCRdb table lists in-frame clones only, not all of them. The sample includes some 150,000 clones, approximately 90% of them seen just once. The donors were part of the validation cohort of 120 subjects. That cohort was separate from the first cohort, which comprised roughly 670 subjects. The chain is built from TRBV7-6 and TRBJ1-4; TRBD1 aligns across 7 bases. Specimen: PBMCs. This TCR came from a man between 18 and 29 years old in good health and CMV-seronegative. CDR3 sequence (DNA): TGTGCCAGCAGCGTCCCCGACAGGGATCGCGAAAAACTGTTTTTT. Its protein is CASSVPDRDREKLFF.